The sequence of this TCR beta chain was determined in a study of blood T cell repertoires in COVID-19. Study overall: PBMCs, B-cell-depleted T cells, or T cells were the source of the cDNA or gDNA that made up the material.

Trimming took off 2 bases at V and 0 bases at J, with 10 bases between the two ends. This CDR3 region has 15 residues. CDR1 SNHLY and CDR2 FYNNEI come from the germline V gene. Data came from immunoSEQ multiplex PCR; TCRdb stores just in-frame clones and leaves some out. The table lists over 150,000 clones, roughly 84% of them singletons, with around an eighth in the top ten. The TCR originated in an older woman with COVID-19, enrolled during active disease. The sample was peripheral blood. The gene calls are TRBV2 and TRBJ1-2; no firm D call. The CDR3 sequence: CASSEPPVPNYGYTF. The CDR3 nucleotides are TGTGCCAGCAGTGAACCCCCGGTCCCTAACTATGGCTACACCTTC.